The text below deals with one T cell receptor (beta chain). The data were taken from a study of blood T cell repertoires in COVID-19. Turning to the study itself: Researchers got acute and convalescent COVID-19 samples from the United States, Italy and Spain.

The CDR3 totals 14 residues. The germline CDR1 and CDR2 sequences are SNHLY and FYNNEI. The germline V and J ends were trimmed by 4 bases and 1 base, with 10 bases remaining between them. Original handling: The authors estimated nucleated cell counts from reference gene primer amplification. Produced via immunoSEQ multiplex PCR; TCRdb's table is partial and in-frame only. Clone size and the V and J calls come from that table; the DNA yielded D and trimming. The table lists 260,000 or so clones, approximately 86% of them singletons. Material for sequencing was peripheral blood. This receptor was identified in a human donor in a cohort sampled during active COVID-19. The chain links TRBV2 to TRBJ1-1, with D possibly being TRBD1 (5 bases). The CDR3 here is CASSARQRNTEAFF. CDR3 coding DNA: TGTGCCAGCAGTGCCCGACAGCGGAACACTGAAGCTTTCTTT.